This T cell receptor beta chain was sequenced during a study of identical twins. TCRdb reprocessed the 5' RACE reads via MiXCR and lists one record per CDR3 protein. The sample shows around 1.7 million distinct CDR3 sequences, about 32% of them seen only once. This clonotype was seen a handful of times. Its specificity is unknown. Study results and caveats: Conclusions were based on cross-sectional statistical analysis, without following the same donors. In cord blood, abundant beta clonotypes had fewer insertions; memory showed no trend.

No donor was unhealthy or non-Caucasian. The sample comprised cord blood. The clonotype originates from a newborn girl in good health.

This chain's CDR3 is CASSPPGQGSEKLFF. The CDR3 DNA reads as TGCGCCAGCAGCCCACCGGGACAGGGAAGCGAAAAACTGTTTTTT. The chain has TRBV5-1 and TRBJ1-4, with 9 bases that match TRBD1. CDR3 length equals 15 residues. Looked up from germline, CDR1 is SGHRS and CDR2 is YFSETQ. V lost 4 bases to trimming and J lost 8 bases; unmatched junction nucleotides: 9.